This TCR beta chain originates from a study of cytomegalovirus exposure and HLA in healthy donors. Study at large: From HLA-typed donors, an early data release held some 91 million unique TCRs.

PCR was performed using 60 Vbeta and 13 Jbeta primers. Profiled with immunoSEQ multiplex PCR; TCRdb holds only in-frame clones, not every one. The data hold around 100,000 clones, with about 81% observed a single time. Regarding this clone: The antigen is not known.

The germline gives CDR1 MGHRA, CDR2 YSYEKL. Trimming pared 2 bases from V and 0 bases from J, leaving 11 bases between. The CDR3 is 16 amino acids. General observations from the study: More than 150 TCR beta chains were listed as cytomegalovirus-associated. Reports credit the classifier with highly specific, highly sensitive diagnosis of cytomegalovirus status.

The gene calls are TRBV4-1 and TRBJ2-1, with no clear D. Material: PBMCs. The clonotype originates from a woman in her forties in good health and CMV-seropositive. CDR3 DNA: TGCGCCAGCAGCCAATCATGGCTTATCTCCTACAATGAGCAGTTCTTC. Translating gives CASSQSWLISYNEQFF.